The T cell receptor (beta chain) under discussion was sequenced for a study of T cell repertoires in cytomegalovirus infection. Study-level background: Carrying CMV and the relevant HLA type showed in public TCR beta signatures.

In regard to this clonotype: Antigen unknown.

MiXCR, applied by TCRdb to the reads, yields one record per CDR3 protein. The sample lists about 78,000 distinct CDR3 sequences; 40% were seen once. The CDR3 contains 13 residues. V was clipped by 10 bases and J by 3 bases, with 16 bases between them. Germline assignment: CDR1 MNHNY and CDR2 SVGAGI (reference sequence). Whole-study results and caveats: Pooled public TCR beta family frequency picked out CMV carriers with the relevant HLA.

The chain recombines TRBV6-6 with TRBJ2-7, with D possibly being TRBD1 or TRBD2 (5 bases each). The TCR sequence derives from a human donor in good health (CMV status not recorded). Some clones in this sample may be carry-over from other donors' samples. The sample in question was CD8+ T cells from cultured PBMCs, obtained from culture after CMV antigen stimulation. CDR3 loop: CATSGTAYYEQYF. CDR3 nucleotide sequence: TGTGCCACCTCAGGGACGGCCTACTACGAGCAGTACTTC.